This T cell receptor (beta chain) stems from a study of PD-L1 blockade in urothelial cancer. At the level of the study: Samples of blood were analyzed 3 weeks (second dose) and 6 weeks after treatment start. Blood gave a median about 150,000 T cells. Whole-study findings and limits: TCR clonality was measured in pretreatment peripheral blood. Clonality below the median predicted better survival.

The CDR3 is made up of 15 amino acids. Germline CDR1 SGDLS, CDR2 YYNGEE. Trimming stripped 0 bases from V and 6 bases from J, with 16 bases between. The time point: pretreatment peripheral blood. A total of 1 to 8 samples per patient were collected pretreatment and on-treatment. With respect to this clone: Its antigen is not identified.

Sequenced by immunoSEQ multiplex PCR; TCRdb stores in-frame clones only, minus some. Counted here are 90,000 or so clones, around 87% occurring once; the ten biggest clones make up roughly 1.6%. The clonotype comes from a man aged 55 to 70 with urothelial cancer. Specimen: PBMCs, collected around atezolizumab (anti-PD-L1) treatment. The V call is TRBV9, the J call TRBJ2-7, with unresolved D. The CDR3: CASSVGNGISGEQYF. The CDR3 DNA reads TGTGCCAGCAGCGTAGGCAACGGAATTTCGGGCGAGCAGTACTTC.